This T cell receptor beta chain was captured by sequencing in a study of T cells in Graves' hyperthyroidism and ophthalmopathy. V lost 4 bases, J lost 4 bases, and 9 bases lay in between. Germline CDR1 reads SEHNR; CDR2 reads FQNEAQ (reference sequence). There are 13 residues in the CDR3. The source material, RNA transcripts, was used to amplify TCR beta CDR3 regions. Using the HTBI primer set, a first-round RT-PCR was run on the TCR CDR3. TCRdb independently ran MiXCR on the multiplex PCR reads; one entry per CDR3 protein. This sample has under 550,000 distinct CDR3 sequences, with just under 20% found just once. Clinicians diagnosed patients from clinical symptoms, serum thyroxine and TRAb, thyroid ultrasound and orbital computed tomography. Overall study results and limits: Most expanded thyroid clonotypes above 0.001 also appeared in blood. Model-based prediction identified ophthalmopathy a median around 6.5 months prior to its onset.

Only a few counts were recorded for this clonotype. Its antigen is not identified. The chain has TRBV7-9 and TRBJ2-3; D may be TRBD2 (6 bases). Sample: blood. This clonotype was obtained from a man between 35 and 55 years old with Graves' ophthalmopathy. The CDR3 nucleotides read TGTGCCAGCAGCTCGGGAGTGGCAGATACGCAGTATTTT. It yields the protein CASSSGVADTQYF.